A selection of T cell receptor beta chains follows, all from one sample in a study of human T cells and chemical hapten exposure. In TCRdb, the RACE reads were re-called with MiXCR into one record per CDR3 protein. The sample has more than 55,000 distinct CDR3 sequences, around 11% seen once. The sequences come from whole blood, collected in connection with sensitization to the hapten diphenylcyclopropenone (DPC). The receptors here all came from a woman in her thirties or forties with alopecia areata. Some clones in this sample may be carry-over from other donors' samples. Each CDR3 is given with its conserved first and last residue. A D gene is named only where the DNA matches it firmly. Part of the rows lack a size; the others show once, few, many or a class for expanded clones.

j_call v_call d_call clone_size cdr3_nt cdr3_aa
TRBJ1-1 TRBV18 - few TGTGCCAGCTCACCACGGGCGCTTTTGGCAAATCGCACTGAAGCTTTCTTT CASSPRALLANRTEAFF
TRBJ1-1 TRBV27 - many TGTGCCAGCCGGTTTTGGGGGAACACTGAAGCTTTCTTT CASRFWGNTEAFF
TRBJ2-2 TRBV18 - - TGTGCCAGCTCACCATCCTCGCCGGACGGGGAGCTGTTTTTT CASSPSSPDGELFF
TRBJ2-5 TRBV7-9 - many TGTGCCAGCATCGGCCCAGGGGGGGAGACCCAGTACTTC CASIGPGGETQYF
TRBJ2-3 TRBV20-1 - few TGCAGTGCACCGAGGTTCAACTTGGGGAGCACAGATACGCAGTATTTT CSAPRFNLGSTDTQYF
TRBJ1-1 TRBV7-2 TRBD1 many TGTGCCAGCAGCTTAGCTCCAGGGGGGCAAGCTTTCTTT CASSLAPGGQAFF
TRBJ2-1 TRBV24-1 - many TGTGCCACCAGTGACCTAGTCGTGGAGGGGGTATACAATGAGCAGTTCTTC CATSDLVVEGVYNEQFF
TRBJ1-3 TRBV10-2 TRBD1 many TGCGCCAGCAGTCCCGGGACAGGGACAAACACCATATATTTT CASSPGTGTNTIYF
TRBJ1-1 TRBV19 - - TGTGCCAGTAGCCCCCGTAGGGAGAAGAACACTGAAGCTTTCTTT CASSPRREKNTEAFF
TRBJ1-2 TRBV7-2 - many TGTGCCAGCCTGCGTGGCATGGATGGCTACACCTTC CASLRGMDGYTF
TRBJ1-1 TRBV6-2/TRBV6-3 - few TGTGCCAGCAGTTACCTGGGCACGAACACTGAAGCTTTCTTT CASSYLGTNTEAFF
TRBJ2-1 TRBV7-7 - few TGTGCTAGCAGCTTAGGGGGCGGGGGCAGCGCCGAGCAGTTCTTC CASSLGGGGSAEQFF
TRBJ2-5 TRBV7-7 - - TGTGCTAGCAGCCCCCGGGTCACCGTTACTCAGTACTTC CASSPRVTVTQYF
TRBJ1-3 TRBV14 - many TGTGCCAGCAGCCACCGGTCGGGGAGCTCTGGAAACACCATATATTTT CASSHRSGSSGNTIYF
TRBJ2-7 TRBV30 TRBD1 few TGTGCCTGGAGTACCTGGCGCCAGGGGGCGGACGAGCAGTACTTC CAWSTWRQGADEQYF
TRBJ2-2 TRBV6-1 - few TGTGCCAGCCTTGAAATATTCGGGGGTCCCGGGGAGCTGTTTTTT CASLEIFGGPGELFF
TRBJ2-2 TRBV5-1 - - TGCGCCAGCAGCTTGGGTAGCCCCGGGGAGCTGTTTTTT CASSLGSPGELFF
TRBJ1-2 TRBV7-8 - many TGTGCCAGCAGCTTAGTAACAGGGAACTATGGCTACACCTTC CASSLVTGNYGYTF
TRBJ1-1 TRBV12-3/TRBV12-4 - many TGTGCCAGTAGACAGAACAGGGCGGACACTGAAGCTTTCTTT CASRQNRADTEAFF
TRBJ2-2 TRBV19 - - TGTGCCAGTAGTATCCGGGGGGCTTGGAACACCGGGGAGCTGTTTTTT CASSIRGAWNTGELFF
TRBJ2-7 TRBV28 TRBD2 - TGTGCCAGCACCTCAACCGGGGCTAGCGGGAGGCTTTTCGGGCAGTACTTC CASTSTGASGRLFGQYF
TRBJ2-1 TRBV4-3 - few TGCGCCAGCAGCCAAGGAGTTGGGACTGCTAGCTCCTACAATGAGCAGTTCTTC CASSQGVGTASSYNEQFF
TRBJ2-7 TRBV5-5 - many TGTGCCAGCAGCTTGTTATTGGACACAAGGTTCCCCTACGAGCAGTACTTC CASSLLLDTRFPYEQYF